The sequence of this T cell receptor (beta chain) was determined in a study of T-cell memory formation after mild COVID-19. Via MiXCR, TCRdb re-called the 5' RACE reads, giving one row per CDR3 protein. Of about 360,000 distinct CDR3 sequences listed, around an eighth are singletons. This clonotype showed up many times. V was clipped by 6 bases and J by 4 bases, with 12 bases between them. The CDR3 consists of 12 residues. Per the germline V gene, CDR1 is DFQATT and CDR2 is SNEGSKA (reference sequence). The source is a man between 18 and 29 years old who had mild COVID-19 (a few samples of this study predate the infection). Cell type and time point are not known. Sequenced input: PBMCs or a T cell subset sorted from them (not recorded which). This chain links TRBV20-1 with TRBJ1-2; possibly TRBD1 for D (6 bases). The CDR3 reads CSAPPGAYGYTF. CDR3 nucleotides: TGCAGTGCCCCCCCAGGGGCCTATGGCTACACCTTC.